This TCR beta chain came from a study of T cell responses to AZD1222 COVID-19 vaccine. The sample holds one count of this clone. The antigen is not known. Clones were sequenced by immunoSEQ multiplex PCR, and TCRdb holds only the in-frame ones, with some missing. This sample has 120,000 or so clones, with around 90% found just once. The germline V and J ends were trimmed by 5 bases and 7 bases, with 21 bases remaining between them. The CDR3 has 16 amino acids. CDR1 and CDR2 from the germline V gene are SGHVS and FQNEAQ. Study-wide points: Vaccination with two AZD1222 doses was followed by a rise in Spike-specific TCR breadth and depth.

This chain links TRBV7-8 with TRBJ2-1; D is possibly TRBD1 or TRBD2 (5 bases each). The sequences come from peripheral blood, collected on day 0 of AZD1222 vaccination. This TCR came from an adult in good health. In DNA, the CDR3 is TGTGCCAGCAGCCGGGGAAGGGGTATTTGGCTAAATGAGCAGTTCTTC. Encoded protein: CASSRGRGIWLNEQFF.